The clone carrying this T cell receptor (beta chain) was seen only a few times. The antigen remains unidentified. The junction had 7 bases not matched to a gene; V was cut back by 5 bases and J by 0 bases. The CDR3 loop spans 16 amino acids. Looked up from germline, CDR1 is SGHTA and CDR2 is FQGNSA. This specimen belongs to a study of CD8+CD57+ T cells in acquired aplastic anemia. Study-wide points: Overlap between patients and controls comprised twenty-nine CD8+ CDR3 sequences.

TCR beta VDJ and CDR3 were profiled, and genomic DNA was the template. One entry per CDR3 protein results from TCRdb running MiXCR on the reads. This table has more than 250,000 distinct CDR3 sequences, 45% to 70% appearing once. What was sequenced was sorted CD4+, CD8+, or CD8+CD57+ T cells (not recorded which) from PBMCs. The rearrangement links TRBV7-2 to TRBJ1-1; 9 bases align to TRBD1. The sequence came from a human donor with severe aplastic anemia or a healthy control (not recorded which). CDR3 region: CASSTGTGNMNTEAFF. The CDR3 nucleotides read TGTGCCAGCAGCACAGGGACAGGGAACATGAACACTGAAGCTTTCTTT.